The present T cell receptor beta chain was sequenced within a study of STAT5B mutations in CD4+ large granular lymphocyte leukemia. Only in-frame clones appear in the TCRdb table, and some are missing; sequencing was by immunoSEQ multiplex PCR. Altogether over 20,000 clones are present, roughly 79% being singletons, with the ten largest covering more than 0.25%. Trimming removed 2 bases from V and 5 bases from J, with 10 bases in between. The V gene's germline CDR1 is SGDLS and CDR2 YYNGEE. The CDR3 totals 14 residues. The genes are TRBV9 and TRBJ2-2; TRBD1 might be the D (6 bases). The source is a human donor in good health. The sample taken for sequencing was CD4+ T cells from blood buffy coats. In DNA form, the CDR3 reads TGTGCCAGCAGCGTGCTCACAGGGACCGGGGAGCTGTTTTTT. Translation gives CASSVLTGTGELFF.